This T cell receptor (beta chain) was retrieved from a study of cytomegalovirus exposure and HLA in healthy donors (dated by TCRdb to 2016 to 2017). Concerning the study at large: An earlier analysis of several hundred of the donors reported 276 Gb of sequence data and 100 million to 120 million unique TCR beta sequences obtained from about 200 million T cells. Roughly 310 gigabases of sequencing data and around 87 million unique TCR sequences were included in an early release covering about 620 HLA-typed donors. Of the 350 to 450 genotyped donors, roughly 80% fell in the genetic ancestry cluster associated with self-reported Caucasian donors. The aim of the study was to test whether cataloging public T cell receptors could identify signatures of past pathogen exposure. The study used immunosequencing to profile the T cell repertoires of 666 subjects and linked those repertoires to cytomegalovirus serostatus. In addition to the first cohort of around 670 subjects, a separate validation cohort of 120 different subjects was used. To predict cytomegalovirus infection status, the study brought together high-throughput TCR immunosequencing, statistical association of individual TCRs with disease status, and machine learning. A later analysis re-analyzed previously published TCR beta repertoires from 600 to 850 donors and added high-resolution HLA genotyping to study TCR occurrence patterns. The later analysis used no new phenotypic data to find candidate immune exposures, relying instead on TCR beta sequences and their occurrence across donors. An earlier analysis of more than 450 of the donors used high-throughput TCR beta sequencing to judge whether each TCR beta V gene segment behaved as functional or pseudogenic. Donor age, sex, ethnicity and CMV serostatus were compiled together with the repertoire data. A later genetic analysis used genome-wide SNP genotypes for about three fifths of the 666 donors, treating that subset as a discovery cohort. Every repertoire in the discovery cohort had been generated on one and the same sequencing platform. HLA typing covered class I and class II loci at four-digit resolution. The number of typed donors differed by locus: roughly 629-640 for A, B, C, DRB1 and DQB1; 522 for DQA1; 606 for DPA1; and roughly 490 for DPB1. Four to six DR-DQ haplotypes were handled as single units for association and clustering, since linkage in the cohort was strong. On average, approximately 250,000 unique TCR beta nucleotide sequences were sequenced per donor among a few hundred genotyped donors of the cohort, with 15% to 20% of those sequences being non-productive.

Overall study results and their limits: According to a later analysis, parvovirus B19, influenza, CMV and Epstein-Barr virus appeared linked to several top co-occurrence clusters. Because HLA typing was missing for some donors at each locus, association tests included only the typed subset. The presence/absence analyses assumed that sequencing depth was roughly uniform across donors, and that assumption may not be true. Linkage disequilibrium might explain the correlated functional status among segregating V segments, but an unknown experimental factor could not be excluded. The authors suggested that the approach could potentially be extended to other disease states and immunological phenotypes. The study listed 164 TCR beta chains as associated with cytomegalovirus. Assigning TCR associations to individual alleles was difficult when HLA alleles, especially DR and DQ, strongly co-occurred. An earlier analysis of some 560 of the donors showed that most TCR beta V segments appeared in productive rearrangements either about 90% or about 30% of the time, which broadly matched IMGT annotations. In a later analysis, the rate of TCR association differed among HLA loci, with DRB1 alleles having the most associated TCRs and HLA-C alleles having the fewest. A later genetic analysis associated a missense DCLRE1C variant with V-gene and J-gene trimming of TCR beta chains, and an independent cohort replicated the association. At a false discovery rate of 0.05, a later analysis linked under 20,000 TCR beta sequences to specific HLA alleles. According to a later genetic analysis, donors in an Asian-associated ancestry cluster had fewer N-insertions in productive TCRs than the roughly 660-donor mean. A group of highly shared sequence variants was considered likely to be a technical artifact of the sequencing pipeline. While some public TCRs were present in many individuals, most TCR sequences turned up only very rarely across donors. For the cohort, immune exposure information was limited to CMV serostatus. Over 15 rarely observed V segments, including chromosome 9 orphons, were excluded from the earlier analysis of several hundred of the donors because counts were too low. In this cohort, only TCR beta chains were sequenced, and detectable features were limited by the absence of alpha or paired-chain data. Compared with equally common non-associated chains, HLA-associated TCR beta chains in a later analysis were more clonally expanded and had lower generation probabilities. In vitro tests confirmed that a few of the cytomegalovirus-associated TCR beta chains recognize cytomegalovirus antigens. A further reported finding was that TCR beta sequences accurately predicted the HLA-A and HLA-B alleles for most subjects in the first cohort. In both the original and validation cohorts, the classifier was reported to diagnose cytomegalovirus status with high specificity and sensitivity. A later analysis found that most CMV-associated TCR beta chains appeared HLA-restricted, with HLA associations seemingly driven largely by CMV exposure.

In total, around 600 healthy bone marrow donors made up the cohort. At the time of sampling, every cohort member was nominally healthy, though immune exposures that went unrecorded were likely present. The donor tested CMV seronegative and was one of the 352 seronegative cohort members. A peripheral blood sample was collected from each donor, and TCR beta sequencing was performed on peripheral blood mononuclear cells. The Qiagen DNeasy Blood Extraction Kit was used to extract genomic DNA from the blood cell samples. The library was generated by the immunoSEQ multiplex PCR assay. For the multiplex PCR, a mixture combining 60 forward primers for TCR Vbeta segments and 13 reverse primers for TCR Jbeta segments was used. The CDR3 region of rearranged TCR beta genes was amplified from genomic DNA with a multiplex PCR assay. The amplified TCR beta libraries were sequenced on the Illumina HiSeq System as 87-base-pair reads. The paper's processing steps were these. In a later analysis, roughly 80 million unique TCR beta chains were counted across the approximately 620 repertoires, and approximately 9.9 million of these chains were shared by at least two donors. A nearest-neighbor algorithm error-corrected the raw reads and collapsed the reads into unique sequences, merging closely related sequences to remove PCR and sequencing errors. CDR3 sequences were aligned to IMGT reference sequences to assign V, D and J gene segments. For a sequence to be retained, at least a six-nucleotide match to both a V gene segment and a J gene segment was required. A rearrangement was called productive if the CDR3 had no stop codons and remained in frame with V and J, and every other rearrangement was called non-productive. Following IMGT convention, CDR3 was defined as the stretch from the second conserved V-encoded cysteine to the conserved J-encoded phenylalanine. Sequences without an unambiguous match to a single V gene segment were excluded from the earlier analysis of about 600 of the donors. In an earlier analysis of several hundred of the donors, V segments were called functional above 56.7% productive rearrangements and were called segregating when the between-donor standard deviation exceeded 5%. A statistical classification framework was developed to diagnose cytomegalovirus status using the catalog of TCR beta chain sequences. V and J gene assignment, in a later analysis, came from comparing TCR nucleotide sequences with IMGT/GENE-DB human TR gene sequences. Using the TCRdist pipeline, a later analysis assigned CDR3 sequences along with most-parsimonious VDJ recombination scenarios. A later analysis defined each TCR beta chain by its CDR3 amino acid sequence plus V-gene family, and excluded reads lacking a unique V-gene family. As a way to deal with suspected cross-contamination and a sequencing artifact, a later analysis dropped 640 or so nucleotide sequences that were highly shared and had low generation probability. For each public chain, a later analysis derived a clonal expansion index from normalized ranks of inferred template counts within each repertoire. A later analysis computed generation probabilities with a VDJ recombination model fitted to out-of-frame rearrangements, and checked the results against IGoR. Hypergeometric tests were used in a later analysis to score TCR-TCR, TCR-HLA and TCR-CMV co-occurrence, with a repertoire-size bias correction applied to the TCR pairs. To estimate false discovery rates, a later analysis permuted the HLA or CMV assignments 20 times. In a later analysis, co-occurring TCRs were grouped using DBSCAN, with TCRdist sequence similarity added in when clustering inside HLA-allele-positive subsets. Repertoires with fewer than 30,000 or more than 120,000 public chains were left out of co-occurrence clustering, as were five repertoires with anomalous nucleotide sharing. In its TCRdb copy, this immuneACCESS table keeps in-frame sequences only and misses some clones. Where compared with another copy, unresolved V genes explain less than half of these, and the others have no known cause. D and trimming come from the DNA, and the V and J calls and clone size come from that table. Per the sample table, the count is some 150,000 clones. Approximately 2.4% of the sample rests with the top ten.

Of note for this clone: Its antigen is unknown.

The TCR sequence derives from a man aged 40-55 years in good health and CMV-seronegative. The sequenced sample consisted of PBMCs.

CDR3 region: CASGTGEDTGELFF. At the DNA level, the sequence is TGTGCCAGCGGGACAGGGGAGGACACCGGGGAGCTGTTTTTT. The chain couples TRBV7-7 to TRBJ2-2, and TRBD1 aligns with 10 junction nucleotides. V is cut back by 8 bases and J by 3 bases, with 3 bases in the junction unmatched. Including the terminal cysteine and phenylalanine, the CDR3 comprises 14 residues. Only the CDR3 DNA is retained, 42 bases long and in frame from the first base. Based on the germline V gene (reference sequence), the CDR1 and CDR2 sequences are SSHAT and FNYEAQ.